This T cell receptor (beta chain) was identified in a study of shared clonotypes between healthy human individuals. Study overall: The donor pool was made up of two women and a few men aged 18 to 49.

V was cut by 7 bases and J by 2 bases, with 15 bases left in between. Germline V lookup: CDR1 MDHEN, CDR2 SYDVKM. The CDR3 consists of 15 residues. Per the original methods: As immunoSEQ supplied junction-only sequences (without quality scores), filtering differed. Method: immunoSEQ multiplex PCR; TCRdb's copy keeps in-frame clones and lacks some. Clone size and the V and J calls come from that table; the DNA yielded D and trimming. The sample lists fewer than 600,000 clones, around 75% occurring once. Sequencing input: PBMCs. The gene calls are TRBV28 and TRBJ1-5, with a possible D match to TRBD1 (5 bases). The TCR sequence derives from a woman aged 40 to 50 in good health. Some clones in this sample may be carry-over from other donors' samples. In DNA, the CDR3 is TGTGCCAGCACCGGGGGGGGGTTGGGCAATCAGCCCCAGCATTTT. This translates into CASTGGGLGNQPQHF.